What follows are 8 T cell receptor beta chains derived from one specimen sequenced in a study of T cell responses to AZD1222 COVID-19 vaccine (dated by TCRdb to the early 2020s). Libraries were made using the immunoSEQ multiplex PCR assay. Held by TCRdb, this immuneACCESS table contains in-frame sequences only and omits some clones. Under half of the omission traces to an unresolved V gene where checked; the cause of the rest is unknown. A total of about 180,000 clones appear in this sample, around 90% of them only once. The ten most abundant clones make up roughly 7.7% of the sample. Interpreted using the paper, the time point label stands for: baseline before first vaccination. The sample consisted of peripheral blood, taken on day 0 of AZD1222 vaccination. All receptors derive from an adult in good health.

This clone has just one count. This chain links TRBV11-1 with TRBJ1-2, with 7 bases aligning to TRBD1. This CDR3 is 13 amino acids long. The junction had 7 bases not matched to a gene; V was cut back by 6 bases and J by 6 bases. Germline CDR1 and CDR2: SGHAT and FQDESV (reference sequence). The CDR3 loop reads CASRKGQKHGYTF. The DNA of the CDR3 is TGTGCCAGCAGAAAGGGACAGAAACATGGCTACACCTTC.

The CDR3 region is CASYPNQGSSYEQYF. DNA for the CDR3: TGCGCCAGCTACCCCAATCAGGGGAGCTCCTACGAGCAGTACTTC. The rearrangement uses TRBV5-1 and TRBJ2-7, with D possibly being TRBD1 (6 bases). Between the trimmed V and J ends, which lost 7 bases and 0 bases, there was a span of 17 bases. The CDR3 covers 15 residues. Germline-derived CDR1 and CDR2 are SGHRS and YFSETQ.

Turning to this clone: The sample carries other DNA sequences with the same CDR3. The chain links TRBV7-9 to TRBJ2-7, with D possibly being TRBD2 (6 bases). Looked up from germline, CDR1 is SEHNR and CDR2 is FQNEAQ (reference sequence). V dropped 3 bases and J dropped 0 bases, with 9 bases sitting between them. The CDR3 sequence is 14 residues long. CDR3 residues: CASSLAGSSYEQYF. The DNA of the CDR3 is TGTGCCAGCAGCTTGGCGGGGAGCTCCTACGAGCAGTACTTC.

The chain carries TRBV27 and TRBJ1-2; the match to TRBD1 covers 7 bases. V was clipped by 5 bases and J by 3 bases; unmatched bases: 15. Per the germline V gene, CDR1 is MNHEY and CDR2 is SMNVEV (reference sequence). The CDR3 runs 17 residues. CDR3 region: CASSQGLIGQAYYGYTF. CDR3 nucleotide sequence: TGTGCCAGCAGTCAAGGATTAATAGGACAGGCATACTATGGCTACACCTTC.

The CDR3 DNA reads TGTGCCAGCAGCTTAGCCTACGAGCAGTACTTC. Protein sequence: CASSLAYEQYF. This chain connects TRBV11-1 to TRBJ2-7; D uncertain. The CDR3 loop spans 11 amino acids. Germline V lookup: CDR1 SGHAT, CDR2 FQDESV (reference sequence). V was cut by 0 bases and J by 3 bases, with 0 bases left in between.

CDR3 coding DNA: TGTGCCAGCAGCCAAAAGGTGTCTAGCACAGATACGCAGTATTTT. Protein: CASSQKVSSTDTQYF. This sequence joins TRBV4-2 and TRBJ2-3, with D uncertain. V was pared by 2 bases and J by 0 bases, with 9 bases between. This CDR3 region has 15 residues. Germline CDR1 reads LGHNA; CDR2 reads YNFKEQ.

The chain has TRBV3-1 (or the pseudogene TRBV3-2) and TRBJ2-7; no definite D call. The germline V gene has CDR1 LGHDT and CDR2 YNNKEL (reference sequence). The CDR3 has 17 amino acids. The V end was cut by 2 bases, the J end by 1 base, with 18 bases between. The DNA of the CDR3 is TGTGCCAGCAGCCAATCTTCCACGCGGATGGTGTCCTACGAGCAGTACTTC. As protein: CASSQSSTRMVSYEQYF.

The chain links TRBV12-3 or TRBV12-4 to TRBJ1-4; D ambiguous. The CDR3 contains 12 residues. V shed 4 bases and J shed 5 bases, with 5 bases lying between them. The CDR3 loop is CASSSLNEKLFF. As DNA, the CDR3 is TGTGCCAGCAGTTCCTTAAATGAAAAACTGTTTTTT.